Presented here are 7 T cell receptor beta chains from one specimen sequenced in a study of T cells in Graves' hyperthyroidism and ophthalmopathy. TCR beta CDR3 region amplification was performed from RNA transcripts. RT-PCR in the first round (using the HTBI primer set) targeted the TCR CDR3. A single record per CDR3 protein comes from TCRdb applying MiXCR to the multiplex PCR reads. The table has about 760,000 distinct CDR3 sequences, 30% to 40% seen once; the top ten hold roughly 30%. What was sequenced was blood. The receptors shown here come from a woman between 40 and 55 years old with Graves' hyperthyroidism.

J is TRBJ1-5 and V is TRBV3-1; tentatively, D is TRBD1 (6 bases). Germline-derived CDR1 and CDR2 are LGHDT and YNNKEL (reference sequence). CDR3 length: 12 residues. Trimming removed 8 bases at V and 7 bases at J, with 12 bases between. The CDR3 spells CASGRGEQPQHF. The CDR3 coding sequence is TGTGCCAGCGGGAGGGGGGAACAGCCCCAGCATTTT.

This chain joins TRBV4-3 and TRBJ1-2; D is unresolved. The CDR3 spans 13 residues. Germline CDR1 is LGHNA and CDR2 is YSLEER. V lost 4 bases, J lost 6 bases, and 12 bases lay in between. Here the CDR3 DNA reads TGCGCCAGCAGCCCTGGAGCGGGGAATGGCTACACCTTC. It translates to CASSPGAGNGYTF.

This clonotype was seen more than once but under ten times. CDR3 loop: CASSHGQGLSQPQHF. The CDR3 DNA reads TGTGCCAGCAGCCACGGACAGGGTCTCTCTCAGCCCCAGCATTTT. The chain couples TRBV3-1 to TRBJ1-5; TRBD1 agrees at 8 bases. J lost 6 bases, V lost 3 bases, and 7 bases had no gene match. The germline V gene encodes CDR1 LGHDT and CDR2 YNNKEL (reference sequence). This CDR3 is 15 amino acids long. The whole variable domain, remainder taken from reference TRBV3-1 and TRBJ1-5, is DTAVSQTPKYLVTQMGNDKSIKCEQNLGHDTMYWYKQDSKKFLKIMFSYNNKELIINETVPNRFSPKSPDKAHLNLHINSLELGDSAVYFCASSHGQGLSQPQHFGDGTRLSIL.

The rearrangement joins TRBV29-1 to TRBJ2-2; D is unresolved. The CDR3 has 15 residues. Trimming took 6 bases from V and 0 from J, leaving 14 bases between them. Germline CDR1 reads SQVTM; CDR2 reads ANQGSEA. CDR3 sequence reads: CSVAWSAANTGELFF. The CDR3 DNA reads TGCAGCGTGGCTTGGAGCGCCGCGAACACCGGGGAGCTGTTTTTT.

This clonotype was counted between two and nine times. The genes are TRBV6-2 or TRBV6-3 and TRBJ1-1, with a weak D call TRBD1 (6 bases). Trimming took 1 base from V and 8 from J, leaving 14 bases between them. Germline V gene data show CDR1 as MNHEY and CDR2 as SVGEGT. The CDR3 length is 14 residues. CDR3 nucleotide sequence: TGTGCCAGCAGTTACTGGGACATCGGCTTCGAAGCTTTCTTT. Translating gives CASSYWDIGFEAFF.

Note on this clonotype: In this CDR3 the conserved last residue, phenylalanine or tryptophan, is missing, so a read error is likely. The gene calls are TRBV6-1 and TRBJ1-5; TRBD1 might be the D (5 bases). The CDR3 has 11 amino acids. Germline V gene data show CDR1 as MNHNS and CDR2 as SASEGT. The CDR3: CASNTGQPQHL. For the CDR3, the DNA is TGCGCCAGCAACACAGGACAGCCCCAGCATCTT.

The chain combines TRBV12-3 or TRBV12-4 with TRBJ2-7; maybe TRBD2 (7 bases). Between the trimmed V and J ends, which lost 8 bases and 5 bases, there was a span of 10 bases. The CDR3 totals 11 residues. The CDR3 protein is CASGGAHEQYF. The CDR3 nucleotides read TGTGCCAGCGGGGGGGCGCACGAGCAGTACTTC.